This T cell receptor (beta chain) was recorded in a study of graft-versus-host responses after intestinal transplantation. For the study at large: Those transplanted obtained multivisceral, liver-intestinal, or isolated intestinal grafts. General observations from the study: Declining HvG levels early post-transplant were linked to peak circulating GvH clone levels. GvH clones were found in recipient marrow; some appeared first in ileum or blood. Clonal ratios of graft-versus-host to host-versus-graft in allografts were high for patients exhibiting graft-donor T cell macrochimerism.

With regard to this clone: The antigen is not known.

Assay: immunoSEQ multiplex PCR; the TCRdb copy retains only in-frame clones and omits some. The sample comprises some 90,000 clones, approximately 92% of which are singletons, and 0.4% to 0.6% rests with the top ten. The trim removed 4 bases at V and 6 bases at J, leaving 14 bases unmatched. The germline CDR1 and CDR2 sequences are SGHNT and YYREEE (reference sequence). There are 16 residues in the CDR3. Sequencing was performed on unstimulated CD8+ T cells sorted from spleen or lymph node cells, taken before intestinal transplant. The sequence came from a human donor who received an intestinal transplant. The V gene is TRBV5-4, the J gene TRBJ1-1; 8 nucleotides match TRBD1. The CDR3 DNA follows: TGTGCCAGCAGCATATTACCAAGGACAGGGATCCCTGAAGCTTTCTTT. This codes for CASSILPRTGIPEAFF.